The T cell receptor (beta chain) described here comes from a study of blood T cell repertoires in COVID-19. Study background: Donors in the United States, Italy and Spain gave samples during acute or convalescent COVID-19.

Original analysis: Using reference gene primer amplification, nucleated cell counts were estimated. Sequencing was performed with immunoSEQ multiplex PCR; in TCRdb, only in-frame clones are kept and a portion is missing. That table furnishes V, J and clone size, whereas the DNA furnished D and trimming. This table has approximately 300,000 clones, 89% appearing once. Study members were between about 18 and 100 years old and lived in 20 to 30 US regions. Two negative PCRs, clearance, or symptom resolution characterized the recovered Cohort 3 donors. With 6 bases removed from V and 1 base from J, the gap between germline ends came to 6 bases. This CDR3 spans 12 amino acids. Germline V CDR1 and CDR2: LGHNT, FRNRAP.

The source of this sequence is a man aged 60 to 69 who had recovered from COVID-19. This chain joins TRBV12-5 and TRBJ1-1; D may be TRBD1 (6 bases). What was sequenced was PBMCs or T cells enriched from blood (not recorded which). This chain's CDR3 is CASGDRNTEAFF. CDR3 sequence (DNA): TGTGCTAGTGGGGACAGGAACACTGAAGCTTTCTTT.